This entry lists 16 T cell receptor beta chains sequenced from one sample in a study of shared clonotypes between healthy human individuals. Sequencing used immunoSEQ multiplex PCR; TCRdb keeps in-frame clones, though not all of them. The top ten hold 1.5% to 2% of the sample, which has approximately 700,000 clones, about three quarters seen once. The source material was memory CD4+ T cells sorted from blood. The subset was: CD45RA-negative fraction. Every receptor here comes from a woman aged 30 to 39 in good health.

The J gene is TRBJ1-1, the V gene TRBV28, with D maybe TRBD1 (6 bases). Germline V gene lookup returns CDR1 MDHEN and CDR2 SYDVKM. CDR3 length: 14 residues. V was pared by 6 bases and J by 5 bases, with 16 bases between. The CDR3 nucleotides are TGTGCCAGCAGAGCTACAGGGTGGGGAACTGAAGCTTTCTTT. It translates to CASRATGWGTEAFF.

CDR3 bases: TGTGCCAGCAGGGTAGCGGGAAATACCTACGAGCAGTACTTC. Residues: CASRVAGNTYEQYF. This chain links TRBV28 with TRBJ2-5, with TRBD2 identical over 8 bases. The J call could be wrong; TRBJ2-7 is a better fit for the DNA end. The CDR3 sequence is 14 residues long. In germline, CDR1 is MDHEN, CDR2 SYDVKM.

The rearrangement uses TRBV7-2 and TRBJ2-1; the match to TRBD1 covers 7 bases. The junction had 11 bases not matched to a gene; V was cut back by 5 bases and J by 4 bases. The CDR3 totals 16 residues. Germline lookup yields CDR1 SGHTA and CDR2 FQGNSA. DNA for the CDR3: TGTGCCAGCAGCGGCTCCGGGACAGTCCTATACAATGAGCAGTTCTTC. It translates to CASSGSGTVLYNEQFF.

V usage is TRBV2 and J usage is TRBJ2-3; tentative D call: TRBD1 (5 bases). CDR1 and CDR2 from the germline V gene are SNHLY and FYNNEI. Trimming pared 4 bases from V and 0 bases from J, leaving 14 bases between. This CDR3 comprises 16 residues. The CDR3 here is CASSVLGRTSTDTQYF. CDR3 DNA: TGTGCCAGCAGTGTACTCGGGCGGACAAGCACAGATACGCAGTATTTT.

The V and J genes are TRBV29-1 and TRBJ2-7, with 9 bases identical to TRBD2. The length of the CDR3 is 13 residues. Germline assignment: CDR1 SQVTM and CDR2 ANQGSEA. After removal of 6 bases from V and 6 bases from J, the junction contained 9 bases not matched to a gene. CDR3 DNA: TGCAGCGTCGGCTTAGCGGGAGACAGCGAGCAGTACTTC. It translates to CSVGLAGDSEQYF.

The chain carries TRBV11-2 and TRBJ2-5; D not resolved. The germline V gene encodes CDR1 SGHAT and CDR2 FQNNGV. The CDR3 covers 14 residues. V shed 0 bases and J shed 5 bases, with 10 bases lying between them. The CDR3 DNA follows: TGTGCCAGCAGCTTAGATGGATCTCCCGAGACCCAGTACTTC. As protein: CASSLDGSPETQYF.

This chain links TRBV19 with TRBJ1-1, with no clear D. The V gene's germline CDR1 is LNHDA and CDR2 SQIVND (reference sequence). There are 13 residues in the CDR3. V lost 9 bases and J 0 bases, leaving 11 bases between the germline ends. The CDR3 protein is CASRKLLNTEAFF. The DNA for the CDR3 is TGTGCCAGCCGAAAGCTCCTGAACACTGAAGCTTTCTTT.

The CDR3 coding sequence is TGCGCCAGCAGTGAGACGGCTCAGCCCCAGCATTTT. Its protein is CASSETAQPQHF. The chain links TRBV10-2 to TRBJ1-5; no clear D. The CDR3 spans 12 residues. Trimming stripped 2 bases from V and 6 bases from J, with 5 bases between. Germline-derived CDR1 and CDR2 are WSHSY and SAAADI.

The chain joins TRBV21-1 to TRBJ2-4; the listed D gene, TRBD1, was not tested against the DNA. TRBV21-1 is flagged as a pseudogene. The CDR3 has 14 amino acids. The CDR3 DNA reads TGTGCCAGCAGCAACAGGACAGGGGAAAACATTCAGTACTTC. Translated: CASSNRTGENIQYF.

This chain joins TRBV5-4 and TRBJ2-1; TRBD2 matches 7 bases. This CDR3 spans 14 amino acids. In germline, CDR1 is SGHNT, CDR2 YYREEE (reference sequence). The ends lost 3 bases at V and 3 bases at J; junction bases unmatched: 3. CDR3 nucleotides: TGTGCCAGCAGCTCCCGGGACTACTACAATGAGCAGTTCTTC. As protein: CASSSRDYYNEQFF.

This clone was detected ten times or more. The chain uses TRBV14 and TRBJ2-7; 8 positions agree with TRBD2. The germline V gene encodes CDR1 SGHDN and CDR2 FVKESK. Trimming removed 1 base from V and 0 bases from J; junction bases left unmatched: 8. The CDR3 has 17 residues. The CDR3: CASSQGSGGVLSYEQYF. CDR3 nucleotide sequence: TGTGCCAGCAGCCAAGGATCGGGAGGGGTCCTCTCCTACGAGCAGTACTTC.

A few counts support this clone. The chain has TRBV5-1 and TRBJ1-1; the D is unclear. Germline values: CDR1 SGHRS, CDR2 YFSETQ. This CDR3 has 15 residues. V lost 0 bases, J lost 6 bases, and 15 bases lay in between. The CDR3 spells CASSLAEQPTSEAFF. In DNA, the CDR3 is TGCGCCAGCAGCTTGGCTGAACAGCCGACCTCTGAAGCTTTCTTT.

This clone appeared a single time. The V call is TRBV7-6, the J call TRBJ1-3; D remains unclear. Germline CDR1 is SGHVS and CDR2 is FNYEAQ. Trimming pared 2 bases from V and 5 bases from J, leaving 7 bases between. The length of the CDR3 is 13 residues. CDR3 residues: CASSLYDRNTIYF. DNA of the CDR3: TGTGCCAGCAGCTTATACGACCGAAACACCATATATTTT.

CDR3 DNA sequence: TGTGCCAGCAGTTTAGGAAGTAGGGTCTGGTACTTC. Its translation: CASSLGSRVWYF. The V and J genes are TRBV28 and TRBJ2-4; D gene unclear. V lost 2 bases and J 15 bases, leaving 14 bases between the germline ends. There are 12 residues in the CDR3. Germline loops: CDR1 MDHEN, CDR2 SYDVKM.

The chain joins TRBV2 to TRBJ1-5; D might be TRBD1 (6 bases). The V end lost 4 bases, the J end lost 2 bases, and 12 bases lay between the germline ends. Germline V gene lookup returns CDR1 SNHLY and CDR2 FYNNEI. The CDR3 contains 15 residues. DNA for the CDR3: TGTGCCAGCAGTGCAGGGGTTCCGGGCAATCAGCCCCAGCATTTT. This encodes CASSAGVPGNQPQHF.

The chain uses TRBV5-1 and TRBJ1-2, with 10 bases identical to TRBD1. Germline V gives CDR1 SGHRS, CDR2 YFSETQ. There are 15 residues in the CDR3. V lost 4 bases, J lost 3 bases, and 6 bases stayed unmatched. In DNA form, the CDR3 reads TGCGCCAGCAGCAGGGGACAGGGGATGGACTATGGCTACACCTTC. Its translation is CASSRGQGMDYGYTF.